The entry below gives a single T cell receptor beta chain sequence along with its context. These data belong to a study of T-cell memory formation after mild COVID-19. V was clipped by 4 bases and J by 1 base; unmatched bases: 14. Per the germline V gene, CDR1 is SEHNR and CDR2 is FQNEAQ (reference sequence). The CDR3 sequence is 21 residues long. TCRdb processed the 5' RACE reads anew with MiXCR; each CDR3 protein has one entry. The sample shows 250,000 to 300,000 distinct CDR3 sequences, around 15% of them seen only once. The TCR sequence derives from a young man who had mild COVID-19 (a few samples of this study predate the infection). Cell type and time point are not known. The specimen was PBMCs or a T cell subset sorted from them (not recorded which). The chain employs TRBV7-9 and TRBJ2-1, with TRBD2 matching 15 bases. The chain's CDR3 is CASSSTEIGLAGGLSYNEQFF. CDR3 coding DNA: TGTGCCAGCAGCTCGACCGAAATTGGACTAGCGGGGGGGCTTTCCTACAATGAGCAGTTCTTC.